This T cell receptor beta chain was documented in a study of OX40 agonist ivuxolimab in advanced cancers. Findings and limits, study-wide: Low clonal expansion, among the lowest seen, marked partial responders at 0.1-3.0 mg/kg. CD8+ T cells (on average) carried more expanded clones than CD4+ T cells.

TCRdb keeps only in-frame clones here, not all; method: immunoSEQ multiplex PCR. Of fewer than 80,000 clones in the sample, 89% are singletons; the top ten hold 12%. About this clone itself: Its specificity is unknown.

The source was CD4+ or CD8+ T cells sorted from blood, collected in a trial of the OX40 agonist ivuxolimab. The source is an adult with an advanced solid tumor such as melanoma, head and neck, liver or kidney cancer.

The CDR3 coding sequence is TGTGCCTGGATGTCGGACGGGACACAGTATGAAGCTTTCTTT. This gives the protein CAWMSDGTQYEAFF. The V and J genes are TRBV30 and TRBJ1-1; D might be TRBD1 (6 bases). CDR1 GTSNPN and CDR2 SVGIG come from the germline V gene (reference sequence). The V end lost 4 bases, the J end lost 7 bases, and 19 bases lay between the germline ends. This CDR3 comprises 14 residues.